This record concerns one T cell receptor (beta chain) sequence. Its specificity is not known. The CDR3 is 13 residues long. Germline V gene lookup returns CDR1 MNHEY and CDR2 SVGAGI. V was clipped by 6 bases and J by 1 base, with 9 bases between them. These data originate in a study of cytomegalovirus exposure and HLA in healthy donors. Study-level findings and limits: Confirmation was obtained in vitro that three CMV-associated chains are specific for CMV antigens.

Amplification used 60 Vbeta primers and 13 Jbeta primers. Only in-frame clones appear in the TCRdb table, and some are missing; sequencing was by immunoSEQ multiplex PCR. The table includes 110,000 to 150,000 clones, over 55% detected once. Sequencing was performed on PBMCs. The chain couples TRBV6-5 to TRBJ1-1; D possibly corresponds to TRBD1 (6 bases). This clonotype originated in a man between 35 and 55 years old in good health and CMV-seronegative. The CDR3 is CASRQGGNTEAFF. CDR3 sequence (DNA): TGTGCCAGCAGGCAAGGGGGGAACACTGAAGCTTTCTTT.